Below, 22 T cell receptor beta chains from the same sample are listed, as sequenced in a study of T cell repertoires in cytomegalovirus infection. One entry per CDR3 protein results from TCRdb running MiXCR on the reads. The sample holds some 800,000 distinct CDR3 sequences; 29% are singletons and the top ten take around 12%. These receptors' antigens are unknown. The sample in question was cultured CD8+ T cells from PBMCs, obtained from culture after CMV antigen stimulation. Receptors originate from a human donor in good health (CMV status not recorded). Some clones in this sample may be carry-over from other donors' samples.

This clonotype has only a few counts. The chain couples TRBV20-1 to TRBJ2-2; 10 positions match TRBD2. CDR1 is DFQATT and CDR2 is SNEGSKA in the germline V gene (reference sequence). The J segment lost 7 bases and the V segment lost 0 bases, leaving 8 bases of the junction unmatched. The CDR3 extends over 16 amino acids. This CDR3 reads CSARDESGGAIGELFF. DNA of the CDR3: TGCAGTGCTAGAGATGAGAGCGGGGGGGCAATCGGGGAGCTGTTTTTT.

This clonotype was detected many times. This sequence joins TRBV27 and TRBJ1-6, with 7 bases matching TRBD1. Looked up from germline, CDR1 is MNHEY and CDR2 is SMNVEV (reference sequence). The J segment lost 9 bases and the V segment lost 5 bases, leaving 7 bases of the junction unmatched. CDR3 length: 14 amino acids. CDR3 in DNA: TGTGCCAGCAGTCACGGGACAGTGACTTCACCCCTCCACTTT. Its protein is CASSHGTVTSPLHF.

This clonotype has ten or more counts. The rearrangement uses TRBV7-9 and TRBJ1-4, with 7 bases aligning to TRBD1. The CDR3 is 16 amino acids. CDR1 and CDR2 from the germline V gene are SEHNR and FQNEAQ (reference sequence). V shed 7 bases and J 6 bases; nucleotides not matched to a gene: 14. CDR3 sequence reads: CASNLGHTGEDEKLFF. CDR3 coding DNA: TGTGCCAGCAACTTGGGCCACACAGGGGAGGATGAAAAACTGTTTTTT.

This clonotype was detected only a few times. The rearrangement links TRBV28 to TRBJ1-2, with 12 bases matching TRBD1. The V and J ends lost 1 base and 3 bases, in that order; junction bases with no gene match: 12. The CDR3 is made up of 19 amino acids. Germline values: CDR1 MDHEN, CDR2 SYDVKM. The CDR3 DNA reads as TGTGCCAGCAGTTTATATGGACGGGACAGGGGGCTATGGGACTATGGCTACACCTTC. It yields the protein CASSLYGRDRGLWDYGYTF.

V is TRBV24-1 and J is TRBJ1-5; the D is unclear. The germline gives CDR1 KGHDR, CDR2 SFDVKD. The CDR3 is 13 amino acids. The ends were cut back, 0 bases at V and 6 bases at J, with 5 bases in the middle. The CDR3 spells CATSDLRVQPQHF. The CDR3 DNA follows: TGTGCCACCAGTGATTTGAGGGTTCAGCCCCAGCATTTT.

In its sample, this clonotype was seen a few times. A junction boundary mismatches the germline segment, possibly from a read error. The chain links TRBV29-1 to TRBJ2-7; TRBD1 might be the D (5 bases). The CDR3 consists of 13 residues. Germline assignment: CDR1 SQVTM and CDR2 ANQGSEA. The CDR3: CSVADRNFYAQYF. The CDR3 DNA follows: TGCAGCGTTGCCGACAGAAATTTCTACGCGCAGTACTTC.

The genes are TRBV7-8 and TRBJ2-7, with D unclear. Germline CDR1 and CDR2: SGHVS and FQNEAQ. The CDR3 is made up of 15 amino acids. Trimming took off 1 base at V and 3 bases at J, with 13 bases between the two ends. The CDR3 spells CASSLGSTVGYEQYV. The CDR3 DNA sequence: TGTGCCAGCAGCTTAGGATCGACGGTTGGCTACGAGCAGTACGTC.

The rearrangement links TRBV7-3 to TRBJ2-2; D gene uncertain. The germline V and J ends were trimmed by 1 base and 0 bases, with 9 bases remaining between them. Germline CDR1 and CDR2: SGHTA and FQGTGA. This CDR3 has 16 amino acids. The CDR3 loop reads CASSLMGGANTGELFF. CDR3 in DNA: TGTGCCAGCAGCTTAATGGGCGGAGCGAACACCGGGGAGCTGTTTTTT.

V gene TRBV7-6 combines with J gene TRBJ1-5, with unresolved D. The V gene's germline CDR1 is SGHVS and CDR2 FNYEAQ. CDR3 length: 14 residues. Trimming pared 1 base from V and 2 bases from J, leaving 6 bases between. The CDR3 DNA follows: TGTGCCAGCAGCTTAGGGTATGGCAATCAGCCCCAGCATTTT. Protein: CASSLGYGNQPQHF.

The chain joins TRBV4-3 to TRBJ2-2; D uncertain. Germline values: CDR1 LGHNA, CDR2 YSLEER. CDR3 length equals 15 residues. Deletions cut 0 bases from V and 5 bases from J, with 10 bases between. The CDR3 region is CASSQDGLRTGELFF. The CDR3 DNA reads TGCGCCAGCAGCCAAGATGGGTTGAGGACCGGGGAGCTGTTTTTT.

The CDR3 DNA follows: TGTGCCACCAGCAGGGGCAGGGGAAGGTACGAGCAGTACTTC. Amino acids: CATSRGRGRYEQYF. The chain carries TRBV15 and TRBJ2-7, with D tentatively TRBD1 (6 bases). The CDR3 contains 14 residues. Germline V gives CDR1 LNHNV, CDR2 YYDKDF (reference sequence). V was pared by 3 bases and J by 4 bases, with 13 bases between.

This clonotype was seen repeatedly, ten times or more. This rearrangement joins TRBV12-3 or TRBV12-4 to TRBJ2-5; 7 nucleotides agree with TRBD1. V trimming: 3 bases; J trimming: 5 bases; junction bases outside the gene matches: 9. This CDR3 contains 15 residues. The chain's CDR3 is CASSFRDSGLETQYF. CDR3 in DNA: TGTGCCAGCAGTTTCCGGGACAGTGGTCTGGAGACCCAGTACTTC.

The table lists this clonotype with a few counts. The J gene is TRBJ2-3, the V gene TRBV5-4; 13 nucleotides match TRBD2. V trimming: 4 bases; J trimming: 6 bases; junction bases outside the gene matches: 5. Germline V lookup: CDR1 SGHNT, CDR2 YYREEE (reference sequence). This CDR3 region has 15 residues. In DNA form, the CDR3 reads TGTGCCAGCAGCCCCGGACTAGCGGGGGCGGATACGCAGTATTTT. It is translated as CASSPGLAGADTQYF.

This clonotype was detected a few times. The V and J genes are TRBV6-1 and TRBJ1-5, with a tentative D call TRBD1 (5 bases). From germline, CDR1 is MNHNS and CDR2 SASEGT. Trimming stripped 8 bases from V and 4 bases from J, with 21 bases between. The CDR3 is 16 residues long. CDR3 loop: CASGPAPGTVNQPQHF. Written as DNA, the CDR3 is TGTGCCAGCGGGCCAGCACCTGGGACGGTTAATCAGCCCCAGCATTTT.

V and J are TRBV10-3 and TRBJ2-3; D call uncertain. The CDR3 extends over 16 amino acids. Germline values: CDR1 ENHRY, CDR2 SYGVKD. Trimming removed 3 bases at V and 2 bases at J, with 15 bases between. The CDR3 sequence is CAISDGQTRSTDTQYF. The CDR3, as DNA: TGTGCCATCAGTGACGGCCAGACGAGATCCACAGATACGCAGTATTTT.

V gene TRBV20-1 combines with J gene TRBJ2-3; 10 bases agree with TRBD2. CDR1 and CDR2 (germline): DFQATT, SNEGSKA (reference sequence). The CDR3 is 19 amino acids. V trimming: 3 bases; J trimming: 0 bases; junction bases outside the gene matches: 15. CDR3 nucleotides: TGCAGTGCTAGGACACACTTAGCGGGGGGCCCCCTTAGCACAGATACGCAGTATTTT. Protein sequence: CSARTHLAGGPLSTDTQYF.

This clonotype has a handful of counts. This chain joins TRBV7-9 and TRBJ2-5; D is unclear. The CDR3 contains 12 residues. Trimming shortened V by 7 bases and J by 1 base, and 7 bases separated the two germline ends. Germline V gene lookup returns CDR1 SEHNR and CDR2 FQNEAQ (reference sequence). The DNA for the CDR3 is TGTGCCAGCACGGTCACCCAAGAGACCCAGTACTTC. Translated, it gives CASTVTQETQYF.

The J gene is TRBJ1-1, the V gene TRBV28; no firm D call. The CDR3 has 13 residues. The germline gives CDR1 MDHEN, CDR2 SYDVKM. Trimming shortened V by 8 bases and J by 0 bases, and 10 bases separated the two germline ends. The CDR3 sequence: CASWEDMNTEAFF. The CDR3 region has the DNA TGTGCCAGCTGGGAGGATATGAACACTGAAGCTTTCTTT.

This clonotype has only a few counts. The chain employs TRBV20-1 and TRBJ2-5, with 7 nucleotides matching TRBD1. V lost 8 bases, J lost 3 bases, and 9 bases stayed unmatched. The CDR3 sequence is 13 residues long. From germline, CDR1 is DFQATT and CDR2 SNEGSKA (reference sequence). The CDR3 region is CSFPGQLEETQYF. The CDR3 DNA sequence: TGCAGTTTCCCGGGACAGCTAGAAGAGACCCAGTACTTC.

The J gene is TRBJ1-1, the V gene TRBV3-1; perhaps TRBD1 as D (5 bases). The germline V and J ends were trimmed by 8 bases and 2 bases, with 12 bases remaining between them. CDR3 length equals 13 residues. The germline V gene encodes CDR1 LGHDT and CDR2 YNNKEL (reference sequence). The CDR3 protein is CASCRRDNTEAFF. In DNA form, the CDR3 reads TGTGCCAGCTGCCGCCGGGACAACACTGAAGCTTTCTTT. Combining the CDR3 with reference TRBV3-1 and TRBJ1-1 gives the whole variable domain DTAVSQTPKYLVTQMGNDKSIKCEQNLGHDTMYWYKQDSKKFLKIMFSYNNKELIINETVPNRFSPKSPDKAHLNLHINSLELGDSAVYFCASCRRDNTEAFFGQGTRLTVV.

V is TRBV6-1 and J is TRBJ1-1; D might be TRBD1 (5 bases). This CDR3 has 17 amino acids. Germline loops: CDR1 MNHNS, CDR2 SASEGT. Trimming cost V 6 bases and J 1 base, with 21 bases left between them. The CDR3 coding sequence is TGTGCCAGCAGGTCATGGGAACAGGTCGTCAGGAACACTGAAGCTTTCTTT. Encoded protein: CASRSWEQVVRNTEAFF.

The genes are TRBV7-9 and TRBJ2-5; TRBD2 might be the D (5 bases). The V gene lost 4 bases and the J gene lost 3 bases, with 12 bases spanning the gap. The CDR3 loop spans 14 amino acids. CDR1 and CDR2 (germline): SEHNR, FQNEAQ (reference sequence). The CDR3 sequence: CASSSLEGEETQYF. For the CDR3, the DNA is TGTGCCAGCAGCTCCCTTGAGGGCGAAGAGACCCAGTACTTC. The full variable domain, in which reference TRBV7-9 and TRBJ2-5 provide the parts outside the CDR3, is DTGVSQNPRHKITKRGQNVTFRCDPISEHNRLYWYRQTLGQGPEFLTYFQNEAQLEKSRLLSDRFSAERPKGSFSTLEIQRTEQGDSAMYLCASSSLEGEETQYFGPGTRLLVL.